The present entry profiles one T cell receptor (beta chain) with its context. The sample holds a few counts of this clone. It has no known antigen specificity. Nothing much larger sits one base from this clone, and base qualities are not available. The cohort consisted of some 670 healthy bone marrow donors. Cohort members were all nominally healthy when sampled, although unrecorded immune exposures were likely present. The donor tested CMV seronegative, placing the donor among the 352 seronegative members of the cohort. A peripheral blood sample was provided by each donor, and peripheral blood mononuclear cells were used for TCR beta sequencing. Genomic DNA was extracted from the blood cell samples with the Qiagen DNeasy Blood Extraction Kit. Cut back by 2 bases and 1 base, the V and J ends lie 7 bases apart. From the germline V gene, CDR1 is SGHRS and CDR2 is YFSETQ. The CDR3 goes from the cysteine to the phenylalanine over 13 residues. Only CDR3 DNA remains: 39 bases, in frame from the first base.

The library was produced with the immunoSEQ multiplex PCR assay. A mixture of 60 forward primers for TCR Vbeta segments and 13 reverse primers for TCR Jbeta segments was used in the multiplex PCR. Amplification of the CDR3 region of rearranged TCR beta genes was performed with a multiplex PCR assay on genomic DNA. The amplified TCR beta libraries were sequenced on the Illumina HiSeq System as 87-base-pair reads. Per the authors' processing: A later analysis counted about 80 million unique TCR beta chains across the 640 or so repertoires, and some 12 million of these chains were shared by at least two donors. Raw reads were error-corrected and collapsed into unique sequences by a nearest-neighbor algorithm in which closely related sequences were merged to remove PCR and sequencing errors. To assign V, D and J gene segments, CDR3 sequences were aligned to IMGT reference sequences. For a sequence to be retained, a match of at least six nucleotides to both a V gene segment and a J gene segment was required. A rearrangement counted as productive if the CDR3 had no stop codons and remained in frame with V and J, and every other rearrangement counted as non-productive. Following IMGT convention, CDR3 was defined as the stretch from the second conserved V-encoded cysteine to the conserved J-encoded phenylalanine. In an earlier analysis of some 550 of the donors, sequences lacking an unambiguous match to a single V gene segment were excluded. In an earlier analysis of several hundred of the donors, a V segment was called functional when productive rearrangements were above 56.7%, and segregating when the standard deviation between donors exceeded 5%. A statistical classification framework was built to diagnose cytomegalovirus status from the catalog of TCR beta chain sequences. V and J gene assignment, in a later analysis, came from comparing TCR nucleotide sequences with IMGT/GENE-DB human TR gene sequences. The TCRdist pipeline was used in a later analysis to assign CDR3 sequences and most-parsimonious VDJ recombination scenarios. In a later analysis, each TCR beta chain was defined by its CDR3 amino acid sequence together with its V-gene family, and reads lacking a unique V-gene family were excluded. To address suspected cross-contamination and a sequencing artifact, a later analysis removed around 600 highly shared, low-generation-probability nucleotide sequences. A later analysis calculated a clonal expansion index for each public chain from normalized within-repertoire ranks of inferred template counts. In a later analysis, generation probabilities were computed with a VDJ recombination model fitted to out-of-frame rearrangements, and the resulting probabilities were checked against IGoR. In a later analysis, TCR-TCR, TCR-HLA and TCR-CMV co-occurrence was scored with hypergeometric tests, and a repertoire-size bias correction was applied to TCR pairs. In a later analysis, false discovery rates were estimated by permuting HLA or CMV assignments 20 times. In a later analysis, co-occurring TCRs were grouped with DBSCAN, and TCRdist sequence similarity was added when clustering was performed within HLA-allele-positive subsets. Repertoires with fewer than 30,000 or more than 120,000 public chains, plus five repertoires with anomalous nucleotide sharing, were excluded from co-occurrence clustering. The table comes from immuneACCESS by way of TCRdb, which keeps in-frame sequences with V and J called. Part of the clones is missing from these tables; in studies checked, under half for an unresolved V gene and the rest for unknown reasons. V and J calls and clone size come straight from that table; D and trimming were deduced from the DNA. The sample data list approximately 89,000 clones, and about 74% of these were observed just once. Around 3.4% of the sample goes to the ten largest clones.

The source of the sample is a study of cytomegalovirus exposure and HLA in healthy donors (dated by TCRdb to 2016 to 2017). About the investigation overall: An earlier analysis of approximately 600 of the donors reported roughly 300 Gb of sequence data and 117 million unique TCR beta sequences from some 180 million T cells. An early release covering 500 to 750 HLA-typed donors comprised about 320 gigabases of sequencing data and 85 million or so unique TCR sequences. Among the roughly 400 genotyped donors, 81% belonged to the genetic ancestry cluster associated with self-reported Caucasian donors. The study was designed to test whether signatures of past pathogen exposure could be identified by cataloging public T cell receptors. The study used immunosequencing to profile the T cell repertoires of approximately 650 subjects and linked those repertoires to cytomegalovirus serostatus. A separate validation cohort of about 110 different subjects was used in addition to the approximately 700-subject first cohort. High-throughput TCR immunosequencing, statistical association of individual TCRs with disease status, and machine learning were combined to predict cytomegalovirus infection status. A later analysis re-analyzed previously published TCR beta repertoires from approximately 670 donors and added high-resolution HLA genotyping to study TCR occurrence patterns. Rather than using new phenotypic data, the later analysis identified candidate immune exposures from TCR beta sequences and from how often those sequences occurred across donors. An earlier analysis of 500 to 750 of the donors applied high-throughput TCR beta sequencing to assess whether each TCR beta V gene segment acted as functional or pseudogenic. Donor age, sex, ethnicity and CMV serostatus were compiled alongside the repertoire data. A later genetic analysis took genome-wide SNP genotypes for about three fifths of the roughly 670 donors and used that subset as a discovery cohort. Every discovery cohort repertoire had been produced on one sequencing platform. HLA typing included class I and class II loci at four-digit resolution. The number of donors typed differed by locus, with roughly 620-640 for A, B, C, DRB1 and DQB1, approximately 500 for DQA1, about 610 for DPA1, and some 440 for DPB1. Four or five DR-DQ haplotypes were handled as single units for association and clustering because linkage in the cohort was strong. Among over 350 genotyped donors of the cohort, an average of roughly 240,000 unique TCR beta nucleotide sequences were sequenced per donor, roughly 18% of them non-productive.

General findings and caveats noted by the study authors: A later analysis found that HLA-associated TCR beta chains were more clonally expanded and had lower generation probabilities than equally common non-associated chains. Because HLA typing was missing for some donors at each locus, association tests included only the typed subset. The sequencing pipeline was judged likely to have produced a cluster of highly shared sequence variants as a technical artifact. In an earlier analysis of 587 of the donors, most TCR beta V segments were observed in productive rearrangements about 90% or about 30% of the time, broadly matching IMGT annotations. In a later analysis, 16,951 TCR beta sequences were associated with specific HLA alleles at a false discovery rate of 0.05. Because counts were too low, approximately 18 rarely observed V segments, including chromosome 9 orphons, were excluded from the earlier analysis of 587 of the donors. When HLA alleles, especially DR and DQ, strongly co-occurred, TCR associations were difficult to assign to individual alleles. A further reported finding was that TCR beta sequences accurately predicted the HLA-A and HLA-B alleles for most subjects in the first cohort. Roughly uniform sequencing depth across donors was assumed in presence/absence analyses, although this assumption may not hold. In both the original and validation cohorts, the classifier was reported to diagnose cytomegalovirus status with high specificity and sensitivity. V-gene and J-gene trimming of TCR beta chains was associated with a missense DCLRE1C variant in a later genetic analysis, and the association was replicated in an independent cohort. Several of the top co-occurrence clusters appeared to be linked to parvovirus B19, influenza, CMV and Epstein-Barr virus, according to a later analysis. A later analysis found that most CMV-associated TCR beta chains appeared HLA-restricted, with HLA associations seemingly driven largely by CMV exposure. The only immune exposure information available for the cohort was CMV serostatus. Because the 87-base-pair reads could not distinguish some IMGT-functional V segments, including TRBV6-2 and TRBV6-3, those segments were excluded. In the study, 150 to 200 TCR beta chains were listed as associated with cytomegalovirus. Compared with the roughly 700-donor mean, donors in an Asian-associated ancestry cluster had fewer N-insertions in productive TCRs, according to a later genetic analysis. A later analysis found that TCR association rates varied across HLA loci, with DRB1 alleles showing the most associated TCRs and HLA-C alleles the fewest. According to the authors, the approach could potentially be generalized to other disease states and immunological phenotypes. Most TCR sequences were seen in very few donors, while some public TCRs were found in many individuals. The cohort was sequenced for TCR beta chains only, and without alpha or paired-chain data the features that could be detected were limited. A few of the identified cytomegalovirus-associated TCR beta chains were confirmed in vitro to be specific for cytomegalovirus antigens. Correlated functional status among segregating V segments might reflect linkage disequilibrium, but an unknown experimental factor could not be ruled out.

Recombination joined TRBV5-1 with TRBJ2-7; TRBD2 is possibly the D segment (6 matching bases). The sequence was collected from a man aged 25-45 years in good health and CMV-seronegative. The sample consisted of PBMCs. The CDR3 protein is CASSFGTSYEQYF. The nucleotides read TGCGCCAGCAGCTTCGGGACTTCCTACGAGCAGTACTTC.